These 20 T cell receptor beta chains were sequenced from one sample in a study of early T cells in non-severe SARS-CoV-2 infection. TCRdb passed the 5' RACE reads through MiXCR, listing each CDR3 protein once. The sample includes fewer than 80,000 distinct CDR3 sequences, roughly 4.6% seen only once; the top ten take 3% to 4.5%. The sequenced sample was whole blood, obtained at baseline. All receptors derive from an adult who was a healthcare worker with PCR-confirmed SARS-CoV-2 infection or an uninfected control (not recorded which). The donor label of this sample is uncertain.

The sample holds many counts of this clonotype. The chain combines TRBV14 with TRBJ1-1; possibly TRBD1 for D (5 bases). V gave up 1 base and J gave up 9 bases, with 12 bases separating them. The CDR3 contains 13 residues. The germline V gene has CDR1 SGHDN and CDR2 FVKESK. The CDR3 region is CASSQARGTKAFF. In nucleotides, the CDR3 is TGTGCCAGCAGCCAAGCAAGAGGGACGAAAGCTTTCTTT.

This clonotype turned up a few times. The CDR3 spells CATKTGSGNTIYF. The CDR3 nucleotides are TGTGCCACCAAGACAGGGTCCGGAAACACCATATATTTT. The chain joins TRBV3-1 to TRBJ1-3; 7 bases map to TRBD1. Unmatched junction bases numbered 7, after V lost 10 bases and J lost 4 bases. This CDR3 comprises 13 residues. Germline V gene sequence: CDR1 LGHDT, CDR2 YNNKEL (reference sequence).

This clonotype was detected ten times or more. J is TRBJ2-3 and V is TRBV12-3 or TRBV12-4, with TRBD2 identical over 7 bases. This CDR3 contains 15 residues. J gave up 4 bases and V 5 bases, and 9 bases lay outside the gene matches. CDR3 protein: CASSPSGLGADTQYF. DNA for the CDR3: TGTGCCAGCAGTCCGAGCGGACTAGGGGCAGATACGCAGTATTTT.

This clonotype turned up a few times. V gene TRBV11-2 combines with J gene TRBJ2-5; D unclear. Trimming stripped 5 bases from V and 2 bases from J, with 21 bases between. CDR1 is SGHAT and CDR2 is FQNNGV in the germline V gene. The CDR3 is made up of 17 amino acids. The CDR3 nucleotides read TGTGCCAGCAGCCCCTTTTATTCAGCCTCTAGACAAGAGACCCAGTACTTC. Translating it yields CASSPFYSASRQETQYF.

Many counts were recorded for this clonotype. J is TRBJ1-1 and V is TRBV6-5, with D perhaps TRBD1 (6 bases). CDR1 and CDR2 (germline): MNHEY, SVGAGI. V lost 0 bases, J lost 3 bases, and 14 bases lay in between. This CDR3 contains 16 residues. CDR3 residues: CASSYSPQGMDTEAFF. Here the CDR3 DNA reads TGTGCCAGCAGTTACTCACCACAGGGTATGGACACTGAAGCTTTCTTT.

This chain joins TRBV5-6 and TRBJ1-4; D is unresolved. The CDR3 spans 16 residues. Per germline, CDR1 SGHDT and CDR2 YYEEEE. With 5 bases removed from V and 0 bases from J, the gap between germline ends came to 14 bases. CDR3 sequence: CASSSSARATNEKLFF. The CDR3 DNA is TGTGCCAGCAGTTCTTCCGCCCGTGCAACTAATGAAAAACTGTTTTTT.

The V gene is TRBV3-1, the J gene TRBJ1-5; D is perhaps TRBD1 (5 bases). In germline, CDR1 is LGHDT, CDR2 YNNKEL (reference sequence). Trimming cost V 4 bases and J 7 bases, with 8 bases left between them. CDR3 length: 12 amino acids. Here the CDR3 DNA reads TGTGCCAGCAGCCGATCAGGGCAGCCCCAGCATTTT. Its translation is CASSRSGQPQHF. The full variable domain, completed using reference TRBV3-1 and TRBJ1-5, is DTAVSQTPKYLVTQMGNDKSIKCEQNLGHDTMYWYKQDSKKFLKIMFSYNNKELIINETVPNRFSPKSPDKAHLNLHINSLELGDSAVYFCASSRSGQPQHFGDGTRLSIL.

This clonotype was counted only a few times. The rearrangement links TRBV4-1 to TRBJ2-3, with 10 nucleotides matching TRBD2. Trimming removed 0 bases from V and 3 bases from J; junction bases left unmatched: 3. The CDR3 is 16 residues long. CDR1 is MGHRA and CDR2 is YSYEKL in the germline V gene. CDR3 loop: CASSQEERGGTDTQYF. For the CDR3, the DNA is TGCGCCAGCAGCCAAGAGGAGCGGGGGGGAACAGATACGCAGTATTTT.

This clonotype was counted many times. The chain has TRBV10-3 and TRBJ1-1, with 9 bases identical to TRBD1. Trimming took 0 bases from V and 1 from J; bases not matched to a gene: 6. CDR1 is ENHRY and CDR2 is SYGVKD in the germline V gene. The CDR3 totals 17 residues. In nucleotides, the CDR3 is TGTGCCATCAGTGAGTCGTCGACAGGGGGTGCGAACACTGAAGCTTTCTTT. Its translation: CAISESSTGGANTEAFF.

This clonotype was detected many times. The V gene is TRBV20-1, the J gene TRBJ1-4, with D uncertain. Trimming removed 3 bases from V and 8 bases from J, with 13 bases in between. CDR3 length equals 13 residues. CDR1 is DFQATT and CDR2 is SNEGSKA in the germline V gene (reference sequence). DNA of the CDR3: TGCAGTGCTAGCAGCCATGTCAACGAAAAACTGTTTTTT. Protein: CSASSHVNEKLFF.

The chain recombines TRBV6-1 with TRBJ2-2, with TRBD2 matching 10 bases. V trimming: 7 bases; J trimming: 3 bases; junction bases outside the gene matches: 2. This CDR3 contains 14 residues. The V gene's germline CDR1 is MNHNS and CDR2 SASEGT. The CDR3 nucleotides read TGTGCCAGCAAGAGCGGGGGGGACACCGGGGAGCTGTTTTTT. Its protein product is CASKSGGDTGELFF.

This clonotype turned up a few times. The rearrangement joins TRBV6-2 or TRBV6-3 to TRBJ2-7, with TRBD1 as a possible D gene (6 bases). This CDR3 contains 13 residues. Trimming took 1 base from V and 13 from J, leaving 17 bases between them. Germline values: CDR1 MNHEY, CDR2 SVGEGT. The CDR3 spells CASSYLTGNRRYF. In nucleotides, the CDR3 is TGTGCCAGCAGTTACTTAACAGGGAATCGCCGCTACTTC.

This clonotype was detected ten times or more. This sequence joins TRBV9 and TRBJ1-1; no clear D gene. The germline gives CDR1 SGDLS, CDR2 YYNGEE. The CDR3 is 13 residues long. Trimming cost V 4 bases and J 5 bases, with 12 bases left between them. The CDR3 loop reads CASSYGGGTEAFF. CDR3 coding DNA: TGTGCCAGCAGCTATGGAGGTGGGACTGAAGCTTTCTTT.

This clonotype appeared many times. The chain joins TRBV29-1 to TRBJ1-1; TRBD1 matches at 9 bases. Trimming at V came to 6 bases and at J to 4 bases, leaving 6 bases not matched to a gene. Germline-derived CDR1 and CDR2 are SQVTM and ANQGSEA. CDR3 length: 13 residues. The CDR3 sequence: CSVGGTGSTEAFF. The CDR3 DNA reads TGCAGCGTGGGTGGGACAGGGAGCACTGAAGCTTTCTTT.

The chain carries TRBV20-1 and TRBJ2-2, with TRBD1 matching 8 bases. V lost 2 bases and J lost 6; bases outside the gene matches: 5. The CDR3 runs to 14 residues. Germline V gives CDR1 DFQATT, CDR2 SNEGSKA (reference sequence). This CDR3 is CSARRQGAAGELFF. CDR3 sequence (DNA): TGCAGTGCTAGACGGCAGGGGGCCGCCGGGGAGCTGTTTTTT.

This clonotype was recorded at least ten times. This chain uses TRBV2 with TRBJ2-3, with TRBD2 matching over 8 bases. The CDR3 spans 11 residues. The V gene end was trimmed by 8 bases and the J gene end by 10 bases; junction bases not matched to a gene: 5. Germline V gives CDR1 SNHLY, CDR2 FYNNEI. The CDR3 loop reads CASGSGSAQYF. The CDR3 DNA follows: TGTGCCAGCGGAAGCGGGAGTGCGCAGTATTTT.

This chain links TRBV18 with TRBJ1-3, with D tentatively TRBD1 (5 bases). The CDR3 consists of 14 residues. Germline lookup yields CDR1 KGHSH and CDR2 LQKENI. V dropped 4 bases and J dropped 0 bases, with 7 bases sitting between them. The CDR3 is CASSRGVSGNTIYF. The CDR3 coding sequence is TGTGCCAGCTCACGGGGGGTCTCTGGAAACACCATATATTTT. Complete variable domain (other parts from reference TRBV18 and TRBJ1-3): NAGVMQNPRHLVRRRGQEARLRCSPMKGHSHVYWYRQLPEEGLKFMVYLQKENIIDESGMPKERFSAEFPKEGPSILRIQQVVRGDSAAYFCASSRGVSGNTIYFGEGSWLTVV.

In this sample, this clonotype is medium-sized (0.01 to 0.1%). CDR3 sequence (DNA): TGTGCCAGCAGCTTATTGGCCTCTAGGGAGCCCCAGCATTTT. It encodes CASSLLASREPQHF. This rearrangement joins TRBV7-8 to TRBJ1-5; D not resolved. V was pared by 2 bases and J by 8 bases, with 13 bases between. The CDR3 is 14 amino acids. Germline CDR1 reads SGHVS; CDR2 reads FQNEAQ.

V gene TRBV5-5 combines with J gene TRBJ2-3; D could derive from TRBD1 or TRBD2 (5 bases each). The V gene's germline CDR1 is SGHKS and CDR2 YYEKEE (reference sequence). The CDR3 is 17 amino acids. V lost 3 bases and J lost 5, with 22 bases in between. The CDR3 nucleotides are TGTGCCAGCAGCTCGGGCGCGGCCTTGAGGGGCGAAGATACGCAGTATTTT. Residues: CASSSGAALRGEDTQYF. The variable domain in full, completed from reference TRBV5-5 and TRBJ2-3, reads DAGVTQSPTHLIKTRGQQVTLRCSPISGHKSVSWYQQVLGQGPQFIFQYYEKEERGRGNFPDRFSARQFPNYSSELNVNALLLGDSALYLCASSSGAALRGEDTQYFGPGTRLTVL.

This clonotype has a handful of counts. The chain uses TRBV6-5 and TRBJ1-5; D remains unclear. Germline V lookup: CDR1 MNHEY, CDR2 SVGAGI. CDR3 length: 15 amino acids. Trimming cost V 6 bases and J 2 bases, with 14 bases left between them. CDR3 DNA: TGTGCCAGCAGCCTACGAAGGGAGGGCAATCAGCCCCAGCATTTT. This encodes CASSLRREGNQPQHF.